This passage covers 5 T cell receptor beta chains from one sample sequenced in a study of T cells in Graves' hyperthyroidism and ophthalmopathy. Using RNA transcripts as the source, TCR beta CDR3 regions were amplified. HTBI primers were employed in a first-round RT-PCR of the TCR CDR3. TCRdb ran MiXCR on the multiplex PCR reads and lists one entry per CDR3 protein. Here the sample spans roughly 800,000 distinct CDR3 sequences, roughly 40% being singletons. Input material: blood. These receptors were obtained from a man between 18 and 35 years old with Graves' hyperthyroidism.

The chain recombines TRBV9 with TRBJ2-2; D is unresolved. V gave up 5 bases and J gave up 1 base, with 12 bases separating them. From germline, CDR1 is SGDLS and CDR2 YYNGEE. The CDR3 spans 15 residues. The CDR3 coding sequence is TGTGCCAGCAGGTCGGAATCACAGAACACCGGGGAGCTGTTTTTT. Translating gives CASRSESQNTGELFF. The entire variable domain, with the rest obtained from reference TRBV9 and TRBJ2-2, is as follows: DSGVTQTPKHLITATGQRVTLRCSPRSGDLSVYWYQQSLDQGLQFLIQYYNGEERAKGNILERFSAQQFPDLHSELNLSSLELGDSALYFCASRSESQNTGELFFGEGSRLTVL.

This clonotype was detected only a few times. The V gene is TRBV6-1, the J gene TRBJ1-2, with D possibly matching TRBD1 (5 bases). Germline CDR1 reads MNHNS; CDR2 reads SASEGT. The V end lost 1 base, the J end lost 4 bases, and 13 bases lay between the germline ends. CDR3 size: 15 residues. CDR3 amino acids: CASSEEQGVGYGYTF. The CDR3 DNA is TGTGCCAGCAGTGAAGAGCAAGGGGTTGGCTATGGCTACACCTTC.

The table lists this clonotype with many counts. The chain employs TRBV10-3 and TRBJ1-5; D ambiguous. Germline V gene sequence: CDR1 ENHRY, CDR2 SYGVKD. The CDR3 has 13 amino acids. Trimming cost V 2 bases and J 5 bases, with 7 bases left between them. CDR3 loop: CAISEDTYQPQHF. CDR3 bases: TGTGCCATCAGTGAGGATACTTATCAGCCCCAGCATTTT.

The V and J genes are TRBV12-3 or TRBV12-4 and TRBJ1-6; TRBD1 is a possible D gene (6 bases). V lost 3 bases, J lost 9 bases, and 18 bases lay in between. This CDR3 has 16 amino acids. CDR3 region: CASSLGLTGRPSPLHF. CDR3 coding DNA: TGTGCCAGCAGTTTGGGACTCACAGGGAGGCCTTCACCCCTCCACTTT.

This clonotype was seen a handful of times. This sequence joins TRBV10-1 and TRBJ2-7, with D unresolved. Germline lookup yields CDR1 WNHNN and CDR2 SYGVQD (reference sequence). V was trimmed by 6 bases and J by 7 bases, leaving 16 bases between them. The CDR3 runs to 13 residues. The CDR3 nucleotides read TGCGCCAGCAGCCGGGTGGGCTCCAGGGAGCAGTACTTC. It codes for CASSRVGSREQYF.